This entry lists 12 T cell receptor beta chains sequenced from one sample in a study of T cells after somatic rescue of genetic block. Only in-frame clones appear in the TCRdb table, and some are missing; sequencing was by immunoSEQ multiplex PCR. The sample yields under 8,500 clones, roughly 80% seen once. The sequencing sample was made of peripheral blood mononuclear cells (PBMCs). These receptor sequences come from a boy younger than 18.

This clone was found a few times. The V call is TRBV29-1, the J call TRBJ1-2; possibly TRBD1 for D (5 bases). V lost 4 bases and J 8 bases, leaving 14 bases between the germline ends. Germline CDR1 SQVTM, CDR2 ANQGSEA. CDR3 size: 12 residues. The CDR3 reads CSVGNYRRGYTF. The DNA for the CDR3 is TGCAGCGTTGGGAACTACAGGAGGGGCTACACCTTC.

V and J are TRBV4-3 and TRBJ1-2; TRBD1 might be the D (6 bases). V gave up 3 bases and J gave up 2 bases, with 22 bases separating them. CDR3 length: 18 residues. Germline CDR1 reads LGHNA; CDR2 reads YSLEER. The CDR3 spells CASSQKALGEGGNYGYTF. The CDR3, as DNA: TGCGCCAGCAGCCAGAAAGCTCTCGGTGAGGGGGGGAACTATGGCTACACCTTC.

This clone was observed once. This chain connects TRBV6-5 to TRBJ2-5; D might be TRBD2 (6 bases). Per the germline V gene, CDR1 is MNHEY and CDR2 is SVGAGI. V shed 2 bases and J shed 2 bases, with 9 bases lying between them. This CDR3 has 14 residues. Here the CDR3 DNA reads TGTGCCAGCAGTTACACCGGGACTCAAGAGACCCAGTACTTC. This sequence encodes CASSYTGTQETQYF.

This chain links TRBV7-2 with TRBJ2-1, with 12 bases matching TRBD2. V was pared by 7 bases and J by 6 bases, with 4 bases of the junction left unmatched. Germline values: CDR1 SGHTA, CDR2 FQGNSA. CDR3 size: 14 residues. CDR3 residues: CASIKGLAGNEQFF. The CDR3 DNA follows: TGTGCCAGCATCAAGGGACTAGCGGGCAATGAGCAGTTCTTC. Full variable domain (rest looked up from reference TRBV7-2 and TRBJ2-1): GAGVSQSPSNKVTEKGKDVELRCDPISGHTALYWYRQSLGQGLEFLIYFQGNSAPDKSGLPSDRFSAERTGGSVSTLTIQRTQQEDSAVYLCASIKGLAGNEQFFGPGTRLTVL.

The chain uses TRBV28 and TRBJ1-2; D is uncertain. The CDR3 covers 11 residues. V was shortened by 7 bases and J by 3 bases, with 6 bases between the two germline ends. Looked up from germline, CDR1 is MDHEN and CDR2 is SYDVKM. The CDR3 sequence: CASNRDYGYTF. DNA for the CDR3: TGTGCCAGCAATAGGGACTATGGCTACACCTTC.

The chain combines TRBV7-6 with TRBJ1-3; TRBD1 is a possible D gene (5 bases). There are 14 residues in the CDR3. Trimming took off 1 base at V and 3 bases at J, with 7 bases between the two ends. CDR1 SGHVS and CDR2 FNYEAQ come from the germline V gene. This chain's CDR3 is CASSLGGLGNTIYF. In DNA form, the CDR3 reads TGTGCCAGCAGCTTAGGGGGACTTGGAAACACCATATATTTT.

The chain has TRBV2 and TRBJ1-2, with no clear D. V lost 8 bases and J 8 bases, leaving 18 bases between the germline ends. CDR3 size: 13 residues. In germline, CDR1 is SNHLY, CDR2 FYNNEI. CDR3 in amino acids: CASGSSTYSGYTF. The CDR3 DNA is TGTGCCAGCGGATCATCAACCTATAGCGGCTACACCTTC.

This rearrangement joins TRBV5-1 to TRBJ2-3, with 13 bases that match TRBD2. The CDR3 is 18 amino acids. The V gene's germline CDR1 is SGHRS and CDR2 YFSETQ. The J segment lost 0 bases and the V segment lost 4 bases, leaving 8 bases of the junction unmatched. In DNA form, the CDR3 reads TGCGCCAGCAGCGCCGGGACTAGCGGGACTCGTAGCACAGATACGCAGTATTTT. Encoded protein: CASSAGTSGTRSTDTQYF.

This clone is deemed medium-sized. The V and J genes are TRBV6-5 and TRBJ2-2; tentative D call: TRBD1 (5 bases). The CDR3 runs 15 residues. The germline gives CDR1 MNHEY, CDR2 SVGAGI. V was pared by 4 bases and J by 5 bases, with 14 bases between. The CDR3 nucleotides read TGTGCCAGCAGTTTGGTGGGGCCCGGAACCGGGGAGCTGTTTTTT. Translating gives CASSLVGPGTGELFF.

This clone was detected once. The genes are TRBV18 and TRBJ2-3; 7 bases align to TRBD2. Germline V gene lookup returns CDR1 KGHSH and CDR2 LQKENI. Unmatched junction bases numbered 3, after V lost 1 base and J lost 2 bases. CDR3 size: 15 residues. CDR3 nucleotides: TGTGCCAGCTCACCACGGGGGGGGGTCACAGATACGCAGTATTTT. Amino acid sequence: CASSPRGGVTDTQYF.

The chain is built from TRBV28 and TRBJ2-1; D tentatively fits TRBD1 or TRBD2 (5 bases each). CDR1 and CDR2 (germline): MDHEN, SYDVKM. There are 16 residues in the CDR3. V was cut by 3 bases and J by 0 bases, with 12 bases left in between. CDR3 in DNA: TGTGCCAGCAGTTTTCCGGGACCACCCTCCTACAATGAGCAGTTCTTC. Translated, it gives CASSFPGPPSYNEQFF.

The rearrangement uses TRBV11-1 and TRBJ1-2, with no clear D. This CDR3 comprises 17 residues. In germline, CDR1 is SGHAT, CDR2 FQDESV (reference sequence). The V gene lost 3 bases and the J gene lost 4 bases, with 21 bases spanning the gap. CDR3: CASSFRLASRKTYGYTF. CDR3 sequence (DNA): TGTGCCAGCAGCTTCCGACTAGCAAGCAGAAAGACCTATGGCTACACCTTC.